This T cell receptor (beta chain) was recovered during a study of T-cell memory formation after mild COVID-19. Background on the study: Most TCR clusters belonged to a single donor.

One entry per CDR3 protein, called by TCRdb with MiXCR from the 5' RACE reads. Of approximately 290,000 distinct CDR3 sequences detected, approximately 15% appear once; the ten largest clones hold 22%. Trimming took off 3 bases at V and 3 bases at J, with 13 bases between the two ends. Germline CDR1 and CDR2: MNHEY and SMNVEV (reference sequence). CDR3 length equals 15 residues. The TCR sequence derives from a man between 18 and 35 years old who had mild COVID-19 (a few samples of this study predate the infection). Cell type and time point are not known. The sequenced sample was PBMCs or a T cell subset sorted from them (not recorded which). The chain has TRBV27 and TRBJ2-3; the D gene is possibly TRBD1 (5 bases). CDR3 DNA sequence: TGTGCCAGCAGTTTTAGGGGCCGCCGGACAGATACGCAGTATTTT. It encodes CASSFRGRRTDTQYF.